This T cell receptor beta chain was profiled in a study of T cells in Graves' hyperthyroidism and ophthalmopathy. The wider study: Blood was drawn when the patient was first diagnosed and still untreated. Study-level points and caveats: In the blood, most expanded thyroid clonotypes above 0.001 appeared as well.

Regarding this clonotype: Its antigen is undetermined.

The ends were cut back, 5 bases at V and 1 base at J, with 11 bases in the middle. There are 14 residues in the CDR3. CDR1 MDHEN and CDR2 SYDVKM come from the germline V gene. Lactation, pregnancy, other autoimmune disease or uncontrolled infection excluded patients. TCR beta CDR3 regions were amplified from RNA transcripts. Primed by the HTBI set, a first-round RT-PCR was run on the TCR CDR3. TCRdb recomputed calls from the multiplex PCR reads with MiXCR, one row per CDR3 protein. The table includes over 250,000 distinct CDR3 sequences, under 30% detected once. The chain couples TRBV28 to TRBJ2-5, with D hard to call. Sequenced material: blood. The clonotype originates from a man aged 35-49 years with Graves' hyperthyroidism that later progressed to Graves' ophthalmopathy. The CDR3 loop reads CASSPSDRQETQYF. The DNA of the CDR3 is TGTGCCAGCAGTCCGTCGGACCGCCAAGAGACCCAGTACTTC.